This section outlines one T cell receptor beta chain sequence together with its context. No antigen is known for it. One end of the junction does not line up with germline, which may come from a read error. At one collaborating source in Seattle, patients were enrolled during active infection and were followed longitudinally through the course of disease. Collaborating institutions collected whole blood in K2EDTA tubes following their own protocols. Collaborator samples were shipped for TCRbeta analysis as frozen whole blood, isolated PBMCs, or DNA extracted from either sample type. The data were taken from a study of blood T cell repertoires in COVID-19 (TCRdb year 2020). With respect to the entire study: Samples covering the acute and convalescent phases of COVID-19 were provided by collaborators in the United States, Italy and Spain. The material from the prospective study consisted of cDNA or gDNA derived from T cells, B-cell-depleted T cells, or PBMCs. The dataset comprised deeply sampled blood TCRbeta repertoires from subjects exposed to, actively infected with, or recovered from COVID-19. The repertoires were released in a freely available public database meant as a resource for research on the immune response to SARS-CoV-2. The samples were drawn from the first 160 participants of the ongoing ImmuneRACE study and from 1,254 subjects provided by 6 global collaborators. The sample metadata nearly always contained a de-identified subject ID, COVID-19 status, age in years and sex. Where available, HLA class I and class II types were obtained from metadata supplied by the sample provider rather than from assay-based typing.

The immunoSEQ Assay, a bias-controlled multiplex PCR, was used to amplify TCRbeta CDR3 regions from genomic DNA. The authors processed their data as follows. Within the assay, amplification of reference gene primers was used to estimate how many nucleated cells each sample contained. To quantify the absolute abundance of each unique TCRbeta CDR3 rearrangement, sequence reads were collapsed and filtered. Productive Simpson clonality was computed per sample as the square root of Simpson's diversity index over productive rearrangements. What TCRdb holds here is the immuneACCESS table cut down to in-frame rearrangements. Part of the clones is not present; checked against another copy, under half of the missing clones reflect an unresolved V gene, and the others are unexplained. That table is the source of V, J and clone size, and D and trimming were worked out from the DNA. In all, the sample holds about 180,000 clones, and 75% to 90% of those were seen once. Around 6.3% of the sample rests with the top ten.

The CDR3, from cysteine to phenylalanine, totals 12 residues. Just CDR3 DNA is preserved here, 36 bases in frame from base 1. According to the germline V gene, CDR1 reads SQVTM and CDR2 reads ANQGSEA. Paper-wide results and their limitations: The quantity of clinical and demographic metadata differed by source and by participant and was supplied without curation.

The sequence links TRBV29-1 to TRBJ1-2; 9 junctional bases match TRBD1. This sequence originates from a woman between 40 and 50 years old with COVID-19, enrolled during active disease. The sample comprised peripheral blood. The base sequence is TGCAGCGCTGAACAGGGGGCCAATGGCTACACCTTC. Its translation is CSAEQGANGYTF.